The 15 T cell receptor beta chains presented below share a single source sample, sequenced in a study of blood T cell repertoires in COVID-19. Some clones are missing from TCRdb's copy, which holds only in-frame ones; the method was immunoSEQ multiplex PCR. The repertoire includes about 140,000 clones, over 60% of them detected once, and approximately 17% sits in the top ten. Sequenced sample: peripheral blood. These TCRs come from a man over 45 with acute or convalescent COVID-19.

The chain has TRBV6-5 and TRBJ2-7, with TRBD2 as a possible D gene (6 bases). V lost 7 bases and J 4 bases, leaving 17 bases between the germline ends. The germline V gene has CDR1 MNHEY and CDR2 SVGAGI. This CDR3 comprises 14 residues. The CDR3 loop is CASNPGLSVYEQYV. CDR3 sequence (DNA): TGTGCCAGCAATCCGGGACTGAGTGTGTACGAGCAGTACGTC.

The chain carries TRBV11-3 and TRBJ2-7; 7 nucleotides align to TRBD1. The V gene's germline CDR1 is SGHNT and CDR2 YENEEA. J lost 5 bases, V lost 4 bases, and 8 bases had no gene match. The CDR3 consists of 14 residues. The CDR3, as DNA: TGTGCCAGCAGCTCCGATACGACAGGGAACGAGCAGTACTTC. Residues: CASSSDTTGNEQYF. Filled out from reference TRBV11-3 and TRBJ2-7, the complete variable domain reads EAGVVQSPRYKIIEKKQPVAFWCNPISGHNTLYWYLQNLGQGPELLIRYENEEAVDDSQLPKDRFSAERLKGVDSTLKIQPAELGDSAVYLCASSSDTTGNEQYFGPGTRLTVT.

The V gene is TRBV5-1, the J gene TRBJ2-1; 13 bases are a match to TRBD2. Trimming at V came to 2 bases and at J to 7 bases, leaving 6 bases not matched to a gene. CDR3 length: 16 amino acids. Germline values: CDR1 SGHRS, CDR2 YFSETQ. As DNA, the CDR3 is TGCGCCAGCAGCTTCGTACTAGCGGGGGGGCGAAATGAGCAGTTCTTC. This sequence encodes CASSFVLAGGRNEQFF.

Here the CDR3 reads CASSLGLKDRAPSSNQPQHF. CDR3 sequence (DNA): TGTGCCAGCAGCTTAGGACTCAAAGACAGGGCGCCTTCTAGCAATCAGCCCCAGCATTTT. The gene calls are TRBV7-6 and TRBJ1-5, with TRBD1 matching 7 bases. The germline gives CDR1 SGHVS, CDR2 FNYEAQ. Unmatched junction bases numbered 15, after V lost 1 base and J lost 0 bases. This CDR3 is 20 amino acids long.

The V and J genes are TRBV11-2 and TRBJ1-1; possibly TRBD1 for D (5 bases). CDR1 SGHAT and CDR2 FQNNGV come from the germline V gene. There are 14 residues in the CDR3. V was shortened by 3 bases and J by 0 bases, with 8 bases between the two germline ends. The CDR3 DNA reads as TGTGCCAGCAGCTTTAGGGGCTTGAACACTGAAGCTTTCTTT. Protein: CASSFRGLNTEAFF.

This sequence joins TRBV19 and TRBJ1-1; D is unclear. Looked up from germline, CDR1 is LNHDA and CDR2 is SQIVND (reference sequence). This CDR3 spans 14 amino acids. Trimming pared 0 bases from V and 1 base from J, leaving 6 bases between. CDR3 coding DNA: TGTGCCAGTAGTATAGATCTCAGGAACACTGAAGCTTTCTTT. As protein: CASSIDLRNTEAFF.

The gene calls are TRBV3-1 (or the pseudogene TRBV3-2) and TRBJ2-5, with TRBD2 as a possible D gene (6 bases). This CDR3 spans 15 amino acids. The germline V gene encodes CDR1 LGHDT and CDR2 YNNKEL (reference sequence). V lost 4 bases and J lost 5, with 17 bases in between. As DNA, the CDR3 is TGTGCCAGCAGCCTTACGCGGGGAACAATGGAGACCCAGTACTTC. Amino acids: CASSLTRGTMETQYF.

The chain links TRBV5-1 to TRBJ1-2; 9 bases are shared with TRBD1. Germline V lookup: CDR1 SGHRS, CDR2 YFSETQ. The CDR3 length is 14 residues. J was trimmed by 3 bases and V by 2 bases; bases with no gene match: 2. The CDR3 bases are TGCGCCAGCAGCTTCGGGGACAGGGACTATGGCTACACCTTC. As protein: CASSFGDRDYGYTF.

The chain couples TRBV5-5 to TRBJ2-7, with D perhaps matching TRBD1 (5 bases). V was trimmed by 3 bases and J by 1 base, leaving 11 bases between them. CDR1 SGHKS and CDR2 YYEKEE come from the germline V gene (reference sequence). This CDR3 contains 14 residues. The CDR3 here is CASSSAGISYEQYF. In DNA, the CDR3 is TGTGCCAGCAGCTCTGCAGGGATTTCCTACGAGCAGTACTTC.

The chain employs TRBV19 and TRBJ2-7, with D possibly TRBD1 on 5 matching bases. Per germline, CDR1 LNHDA and CDR2 SQIVND (reference sequence). V was shortened by 4 bases and J by 0 bases, with 10 bases between the two germline ends. The CDR3 consists of 14 residues. Here the CDR3 DNA reads TGTGCCAGTAGTAAGCGAGACAGCTCCTACGAGCAGTACTTC. Amino acids: CASSKRDSSYEQYF.

The CDR3 coding sequence is TGTGCCAGCAGCCCTCTGCGTTATTCACCCCTCCACTTT. Translating it yields CASSPLRYSPLHF. The genes are TRBV14 and TRBJ1-6; D is unclear. Trimming pared 4 bases from V and 8 bases from J, leaving 9 bases between. Germline CDR1 is SGHDN and CDR2 is FVKESK. This CDR3 spans 13 amino acids.

The rearrangement joins TRBV5-1 to TRBJ1-3; D is unclear. Trimming removed 8 bases from V and 0 bases from J, with 12 bases in between. Germline lookup yields CDR1 SGHRS and CDR2 YFSETQ. The CDR3 spans 14 residues. As DNA, the CDR3 is TGCGCCAGTAGCCCGGGGAGCTCTGGAAACACCATATATTTT. It is translated as CASSPGSSGNTIYF.

CDR3 nucleotide sequence: TGTGCCTGGAGTGTCCCGGGCGGGGGGGCAACAGATACGCAGTATTTT. It yields the protein CAWSVPGGGATDTQYF. The chain links TRBV30 to TRBJ2-3; TRBD2 aligns across 9 bases. Germline V lookup: CDR1 GTSNPN, CDR2 SVGIG (reference sequence). The CDR3 is 16 amino acids. After removal of 0 bases from V and 3 bases from J, the junction contained 7 bases not matched to a gene.

This clone was seen just once. The chain employs TRBV4-1 and TRBJ2-5, with D perhaps matching TRBD2 (7 bases). V lost 3 bases and J 5 bases, leaving 16 bases between the germline ends. CDR1 and CDR2 from the germline V gene are MGHRA and YSYEKL. The CDR3 consists of 15 residues. This chain's CDR3 is CASSQVLGGRETQYF. CDR3 DNA: TGCGCCAGCAGCCAGGTTCTGGGGGGGCGGGAGACCCAGTACTTC.

The rearrangement uses TRBV5-1 and TRBJ2-4, with 9 positions matching TRBD1. Unmatched junction bases numbered 10, after V lost 4 bases and J lost 8 bases. CDR1 SGHRS and CDR2 YFSETQ come from the germline V gene. CDR3 size: 15 residues. The CDR3 protein is CASSGGQGGRDIQYF. The CDR3 nucleotides are TGCGCCAGCAGCGGGGGACAGGGCGGGAGAGACATTCAGTACTTC.